The 17 T cell receptor beta chains below come from one sample, sequenced in a study of cytomegalovirus exposure and HLA in healthy donors. Researchers ran the PCR with 60 Vbeta and 13 Jbeta primers. The data were produced by immunoSEQ multiplex PCR, yet TCRdb's version contains in-frame clones alone and is incomplete. The sample has about 190,000 clones; around three quarters are singletons. The sample taken for sequencing was PBMCs. The receptors here all came from a woman aged 18-29 years in good health and CMV-seronegative.

The chain has TRBV6-1 and TRBJ2-3; D gene ambiguous. CDR1 is MNHNS, CDR2 SASEGT, per germline. This CDR3 spans 12 amino acids. The V gene lost 7 bases and the J gene lost 7 bases, with 12 bases spanning the gap. CDR3 in DNA: TGTGCCAGCACCTCACGAGGAAATACGCAGTATTTT. It encodes CASTSRGNTQYF.

This sequence joins TRBV28 and TRBJ2-1, with 10 bases fitting TRBD1. CDR1 and CDR2 (germline): MDHEN, SYDVKM. The CDR3 sequence is 16 residues long. Unmatched junction bases numbered 10, after V lost 3 bases and J lost 8 bases. The CDR3 nucleotides are TGTGCCAGCAGTTTGCCCCGGGACAGGGGTCAGGATGAGCAGTTCTTC. Its translation is CASSLPRDRGQDEQFF.

This clone was seen many times. This chain connects TRBV23-1 to TRBJ1-5; D gene ambiguous. TRBV23-1 is reported as an ORF; its role is uncertain. V gave up 3 bases and J gave up 0 bases, with 9 bases separating them. The CDR3 is made up of 15 amino acids. The CDR3 is CASSQRVYSNQPQHF. The DNA of the CDR3 is TGCGCCAGCAGTCAGAGAGTCTATAGCAATCAGCCCCAGCATTTT.

The gene calls are TRBV7-2 and TRBJ2-5, with TRBD2 identical over 7 bases. The length of the CDR3 is 14 residues. V lost 3 bases and J lost 5; bases outside the gene matches: 6. Germline V gene sequence: CDR1 SGHTA, CDR2 FQGNSA. CDR3 residues: CASSFSGGRETQYF. The CDR3, as DNA: TGTGCCAGCAGCTTCTCGGGGGGACGGGAGACCCAGTACTTC.

This clone was seen just once. The chain couples TRBV30 to TRBJ2-3; tentative D call: TRBD2 (6 bases). Germline CDR1 reads GTSNPN; CDR2 reads SVGIG (reference sequence). The CDR3 totals 14 residues. V lost 2 bases, J lost 1 base, and 10 bases lay in between. CDR3 sequence: CAWSSGSGTDTQYF. CDR3 DNA: TGTGCCTGGAGTTCCGGGAGCGGCACAGATACGCAGTATTTT.

The gene calls are TRBV7-9 and TRBJ1-2; D is undetermined. V lost 4 bases and J 8 bases, leaving 8 bases between the germline ends. The CDR3 consists of 11 residues. The germline V gene encodes CDR1 SEHNR and CDR2 FQNEAQ (reference sequence). The CDR3 DNA reads as TGTGCCAGCAGCTCCCAGCGAGGCTACACCTTC. It specifies CASSSQRGYTF.

This chain connects TRBV29-1 to TRBJ2-7; D is unclear. This CDR3 contains 12 residues. Germline values: CDR1 SQVTM, CDR2 ANQGSEA. Trimming left V 7 bases short and J 6 bases short, with 16 bases between. Written as DNA, the CDR3 is TGCAGCGCCGAGGAGACGGCCAGCGAGCAGTACTTC. This translates into CSAEETASEQYF.

The V and J genes are TRBV2 and TRBJ2-7; 7 bases fit TRBD1. V was pared by 4 bases and J by 2 bases, with 5 bases of the junction left unmatched. The CDR3 spans 14 residues. Germline-derived CDR1 and CDR2 are SNHLY and FYNNEI. CDR3 sequence reads: CASSVLGTAYEQYF. The DNA of the CDR3 is TGTGCCAGCAGTGTTTTAGGGACAGCCTACGAGCAGTACTTC.

The rearrangement uses TRBV4-3 and TRBJ1-2; a possible D gene is TRBD1 (5 bases). V lost 3 bases and J lost 7, with 18 bases in between. The CDR3 loop spans 15 amino acids. Germline loops: CDR1 LGHNA, CDR2 YSLEER. The CDR3 region is CASSQGRMGRIGYTF. Here the CDR3 DNA reads TGCGCCAGCAGCCAGGGGCGAATGGGGCGGATTGGCTACACCTTC.

The V gene is TRBV4-1, the J gene TRBJ1-5; D is uncertain. Trimming took off 4 bases at V and 3 bases at J, with 10 bases between the two ends. CDR3 length: 14 residues. Per germline, CDR1 MGHRA and CDR2 YSYEKL. The CDR3 DNA sequence: TGCGCCAGCAGCCCGGGTTTGGACAATCAGCCCCAGCATTTT. It codes for CASSPGLDNQPQHF.

V is TRBV15 and J is TRBJ2-6; D perhaps matches TRBD1 (6 bases). With 2 bases removed from V and 3 bases from J, the gap between germline ends came to 14 bases. Germline values: CDR1 LNHNV, CDR2 YYDKDF (reference sequence). This CDR3 region has 17 residues. CDR3 sequence: CATSRSPRTVGANVLTF. As DNA, the CDR3 is TGTGCCACCAGCAGATCCCCCCGGACAGTTGGGGCCAACGTCCTGACTTTC.

This sequence joins TRBV7-3 and TRBJ1-2; TRBD1 aligns across 7 bases. V dropped 6 bases and J dropped 2; count of bases not matched to a gene: 6. The CDR3 extends over 14 amino acids. The germline V gene has CDR1 SGHTA and CDR2 FQGTGA. CDR3 nucleotides: TGTGCCAGCAGTCAAGGGACAGAGAACTATGGCTACACCTTC. The encoded protein is CASSQGTENYGYTF.

The chain combines TRBV5-1 with TRBJ2-7; 7 bases match TRBD1. Looked up from germline, CDR1 is SGHRS and CDR2 is YFSETQ. The junction had 6 bases not matched to a gene; V was cut back by 0 bases and J by 3 bases. The CDR3 has 15 residues. The CDR3 loop is CASSLALGTDYEQYF. DNA of the CDR3: TGCGCCAGCAGCTTGGCCCTCGGGACAGACTACGAGCAGTACTTC.

The CDR3 DNA reads as TGTGCCAGCAGCCCGTCCAATCAGCCCCAGCATTTT. Amino acids: CASSPSNQPQHF. The gene calls are TRBV7-3 and TRBJ1-5; no reliable D call. Per the germline V gene, CDR1 is SGHTA and CDR2 is FQGTGA. This CDR3 spans 12 amino acids. V was trimmed by 5 bases and J by 3 bases, leaving 5 bases between them.

The CDR3 region has the DNA TGTGCCAGCAGCCAAGACCCAGGGGGCTTGTACGAGCAGTACTTC. The encoded protein is CASSQDPGGLYEQYF. The rearrangement joins TRBV4-2 to TRBJ2-7; 8 bases align to TRBD1. J was trimmed by 4 bases and V by 0 bases; bases with no gene match: 5. Germline V gene data show CDR1 as LGHNA and CDR2 as YNFKEQ. The CDR3 length is 15 residues.

This sequence joins TRBV4-3 and TRBJ1-3, with D unclear. The CDR3 is 15 residues long. V gave up 0 bases and J gave up 0 bases, with 6 bases separating them. Germline values: CDR1 LGHNA, CDR2 YSLEER. The CDR3 nucleotides are TGCGCCAGCAGCCAAGATCACAGCTCTGGAAACACCATATATTTT. The encoded protein is CASSQDHSSGNTIYF.

This clone was counted once. This rearrangement joins TRBV6-5 to TRBJ1-2, with 8 bases identical to TRBD1. The CDR3 spans 16 residues. The V gene's germline CDR1 is MNHEY and CDR2 SVGAGI. The V gene end was trimmed by 2 bases and the J gene end by 12 bases; junction bases not matched to a gene: 17. The CDR3 DNA is TGTGCCAGCAGTTACGACCGGACAGGGCTAGGGGTTAGGGACACCTTC. Translating gives CASSYDRTGLGVRDTF.